The 15 T cell receptor beta chains presented below share a single source sample, sequenced in a study of patients and donors after allogeneic stem cell transplantation. TCRdb called the RT-PCR reads again in MiXCR, with one record for every CDR3 protein. The sample contains 800,000 to 1,000,000 distinct CDR3 sequences, roughly 18% of which appear only once. The sequencing sample was made of blood, either unsorted or a sorted T cell fraction (not recorded which). The receptors originated from a human donor who was either an allogeneic HSCT recipient or a stem cell or donor lymphocyte infusion donor (not recorded which). It is not recorded whose cells these are; they may come from a transplant donor.

The V and J genes are TRBV20-1 and TRBJ2-1; tentative D call: TRBD2 (5 bases). CDR1 is DFQATT, CDR2 SNEGSKA, per germline (reference sequence). The germline V and J ends were trimmed by 7 bases and 3 bases, with 16 bases remaining between them. This CDR3 region has 14 residues. In DNA form, the CDR3 reads TGCAGTGTTCCCCTTGGACGGGGCTACAATGAGCAGTTCTTC. Its protein is CSVPLGRGYNEQFF.

With regard to this clonotype: The junction departs from the called germline gene at one end, perhaps through a read error. The J gene is TRBJ1-6, the V gene TRBV6-4; possibly TRBD1 for D (5 bases). The CDR3 length is 11 residues. Germline V gives CDR1 MRHNA, CDR2 SNTAGT. CDR3 residues: CASTPLRGFDF. The CDR3 nucleotides are TGTGCCAGCACCCCGTTGCGGGGGTTTGACTTT.

The chain joins TRBV13 to TRBJ2-7; 9 bases fit TRBD1. The V segment lost 5 bases and the J segment 1 base; nucleotides outside the gene matches: 9. This CDR3 is 16 amino acids long. Germline V gene sequence: CDR1 PRHDT, CDR2 FYEKMQ (reference sequence). The chain's CDR3 is CASSRGTGYLSYEQYF. In nucleotides, the CDR3 is TGTGCCAGCAGCCGCGGGACAGGGTACTTATCCTACGAGCAGTACTTC.

This clonotype was observed a handful of times. The J gene is TRBJ2-1, the V gene TRBV5-1; TRBD2 agrees at 9 bases. The CDR3 runs to 15 residues. The germline CDR1 and CDR2 sequences are SGHRS and YFSETQ. V was pared by 4 bases and J by 6 bases, with 8 bases of the junction left unmatched. DNA of the CDR3: TGCGCCAGCAGCGCCGGGACTAGCTCGTTCAATGAGCAGTTCTTC. The encoded protein is CASSAGTSSFNEQFF. The variable domain in full, with the rest retrieved from reference TRBV5-1 and TRBJ2-1, is KAGVTQTPRYLIKTRGQQVTLSCSPISGHRSVSWYQQTPGQGLQFLFEYFSETQRNKGNFPGRFSGRQFSNSRSEMNVSTLELGDSALYLCASSAGTSSFNEQFFGPGTRLTVL.

The chain carries TRBV6-5 and TRBJ1-2, with 9 bases identical to TRBD1. This CDR3 comprises 15 residues. In germline, CDR1 is MNHEY, CDR2 SVGAGI. J lost 5 bases, V lost 3 bases, and 7 bases had no gene match. Written as DNA, the CDR3 is TGTGCCAGCAGTTATACGGGACAGGGAAGTTATGGCTACACCTTC. This codes for CASSYTGQGSYGYTF.

This chain connects TRBV15 to TRBJ2-1; 7 bases agree with TRBD1. Per germline, CDR1 LNHNV and CDR2 YYDKDF (reference sequence). V was clipped by 1 base and J by 12 bases; unmatched bases: 9. The CDR3 totals 14 residues. DNA for the CDR3: TGTGCCACCAGCAGAGTGGACGGGGACAGCATGCAGTTCTTC. Translating gives CATSRVDGDSMQFF.

V usage is TRBV3-1 and J usage is TRBJ2-1, with 7 nucleotides matching TRBD2. The germline CDR1 and CDR2 sequences are LGHDT and YNNKEL (reference sequence). The CDR3 is 13 residues long. The J segment lost 5 bases and the V segment lost 5 bases, leaving 3 bases of the junction unmatched. CDR3 in DNA: TGTGCCAGCAGCTGGGACTATGACAATGAGCAGTTCTTC. Translated, it gives CASSWDYDNEQFF.

The genes are TRBV5-1 and TRBJ2-1; D perhaps matches TRBD1 (7 bases). V lost 4 bases to trimming and J lost 5 bases, with 16 bases between them. Germline CDR1 and CDR2: SGHRS and YFSETQ. CDR3 length: 15 residues. This CDR3 is CASSQRTGGNNEQFF. The CDR3 DNA is TGCGCCAGCAGCCAAAGGACAGGAGGGAACAATGAGCAGTTCTTC.

V and J are TRBV11-2 and TRBJ2-7; 8 bases are a match to TRBD2. The V segment lost 6 bases and the J segment 0 bases; nucleotides outside the gene matches: 7. This CDR3 has 15 residues. Per germline, CDR1 SGHAT and CDR2 FQNNGV. CDR3 DNA sequence: TGTGCCAGCAGAACTAGCGGTCTGTTCTCCTACGAGCAGTACTTC. It codes for CASRTSGLFSYEQYF.

The rearrangement uses TRBV20-1 and TRBJ2-1; no reliable D call. Trimming stripped 2 bases from V and 5 bases from J, with 4 bases between. This CDR3 spans 11 amino acids. Germline lookup yields CDR1 DFQATT and CDR2 SNEGSKA (reference sequence). The CDR3 DNA follows: TGCAGTGCTAGACAGGACAATGAGCAGTTCTTC. The encoded protein is CSARQDNEQFF.

The chain has TRBV6-6 and TRBJ1-1; the D gene is possibly TRBD1 (5 bases). Trimming left V 3 bases short and J 3 bases short, with 8 bases between. This CDR3 comprises 13 residues. Per the germline V gene, CDR1 is MNHNY and CDR2 is SVGAGI (reference sequence). The CDR3 bases are TGTGCCAGCAGTTATTACAGGCACACTGAAGCTTTCTTT. Its translation is CASSYYRHTEAFF.

The chain employs TRBV5-4 and TRBJ2-1, with D perhaps TRBD2 (5 bases). Germline V CDR1 and CDR2: SGHNT, YYREEE (reference sequence). Trimming pared 4 bases from V and 4 bases from J, leaving 15 bases between. CDR3 length: 15 amino acids. The CDR3 DNA sequence: TGTGCCAGCAGCCCTCTCGGAGGAGGATACAATGAGCAGTTCTTC. Translation: CASSPLGGGYNEQFF. Variable domain in full (rest from reference TRBV5-4 and TRBJ2-1): ETGVTQSPTHLIKTRGQQVTLRCSSQSGHNTVSWYQQALGQGPQFIFQYYREEENGRGNFPPRFSGLQFPNYSSELNVNALELDDSALYLCASSPLGGGYNEQFFGPGTRLTVL.

This clonotype was detected ten times or more. The genes are TRBV10-3 and TRBJ2-3, with D possibly TRBD2 on 5 matching bases. This CDR3 is 15 amino acids long. Deletions cut 0 bases from V and 5 bases from J, with 12 bases between. Germline CDR1 is ENHRY and CDR2 is SYGVKD. This CDR3 is CAISESRSRGDTQYF. The DNA for the CDR3 is TGTGCCATCAGTGAGTCGCGGAGCCGGGGAGATACGCAGTATTTT.

The J gene is TRBJ2-5, the V gene TRBV27; TRBD1 is a possible D gene (5 bases). Germline V gene lookup returns CDR1 MNHEY and CDR2 SMNVEV (reference sequence). Trimming stripped 7 bases from V and 1 base from J, with 13 bases between. This CDR3 contains 14 residues. The CDR3 DNA reads as TGTGCCAGCACCCTGGGGCTATCCCAAGAGACCCAGTACTTC. Residues: CASTLGLSQETQYF.

This clonotype occurred many times. The chain links TRBV4-1 to TRBJ1-1; TRBD1 might be the D (5 bases). V was pared by 1 base and J by 6 bases, with 12 bases between. The CDR3 consists of 14 residues. Germline loops: CDR1 MGHRA, CDR2 YSYEKL. In DNA form, the CDR3 reads TGCGCCAGCAGCCAAGCTATTCGGGGCGCTGAAGCTTTCTTT. Translated: CASSQAIRGAEAFF.